Below are 30 T cell receptor beta chains sequenced from a single sample in a study of blood T cell repertoires in COVID-19. The assay was immunoSEQ multiplex PCR, and TCRdb's table has in-frame clones only and misses some. The table lists about 220,000 clones, roughly 84% of them singletons. Material: peripheral blood. The receptors stem from a woman aged 80 or over with acute or convalescent COVID-19.

This clone was seen a single time. The chain combines TRBV7-2 with TRBJ2-1; D possibly corresponds to TRBD2 (7 bases). Germline V gene sequence: CDR1 SGHTA, CDR2 FQGNSA. The CDR3 has 16 residues. Deletions cut 0 bases from V and 0 bases from J, with 9 bases between. The chain's CDR3 is CASSLAGGPSYNEQFF. In DNA form, the CDR3 reads TGTGCCAGCAGCTTAGCGGGGGGGCCCTCCTACAATGAGCAGTTCTTC.

CDR3 loop: CASSLLSAGQRYGYTF. The CDR3 DNA reads TGTGCCAGCAGTTTACTTAGTGCGGGACAGCGCTATGGCTACACCTTC. V gene TRBV6-2 or TRBV6-3 combines with J gene TRBJ1-2; TRBD1 matches 7 bases. Trimming cost V 4 bases and J 4 bases; bases outside gene matches: 12. The CDR3 has 16 residues. Looked up from germline, CDR1 is MNHEY and CDR2 is SVGEGT.

The rearrangement joins TRBV12-3 or TRBV12-4 to TRBJ1-3; no definite D call. The CDR3 is made up of 13 amino acids. V lost 8 bases to trimming and J lost 0 bases, with 8 bases between them. This CDR3 is CASPTLSGNTIYF. For the CDR3, the DNA is TGTGCCAGCCCTACTCTCTCTGGAAACACCATATATTTT.

The V and J genes are TRBV7-2 and TRBJ1-6, with D possibly being TRBD1 (6 bases). The length of the CDR3 is 15 residues. V lost 5 bases to trimming and J lost 7 bases, with 15 bases between them. The germline gives CDR1 SGHTA, CDR2 FQGNSA. The CDR3 bases are TGTGCCAGCAGCCTAGGGCAGGGACAAAATTCACCCCTCCACTTT. Encoded protein: CASSLGQGQNSPLHF.

The chain is built from TRBV19 and TRBJ1-5; D is undetermined. Trimming took off 5 bases at V and 2 bases at J, with 16 bases between the two ends. Germline CDR1 and CDR2: LNHDA and SQIVND (reference sequence). This CDR3 comprises 16 residues. CDR3 protein: CASSLKSGGGNQPQHF. The DNA of the CDR3 is TGTGCCAGTAGTCTCAAGTCGGGTGGAGGCAATCAGCCCCAGCATTTT.

This clone has a single count. The rearrangement uses TRBV18 and TRBJ2-7; 7 bases align to TRBD2. The germline CDR1 and CDR2 sequences are KGHSH and LQKENI. The CDR3 has 17 residues. The ends lost 8 bases at V and 0 bases at J; junction bases unmatched: 16. The CDR3 nucleotides read TGTGCCAGCCAACAGGATTCGGGGGGACCGGCCTCCTACGAGCAGTACTTC. It yields the protein CASQQDSGGPASYEQYF.

This clone was observed a few times. The chain uses TRBV11-2 and TRBJ2-3; 7 nucleotides align to TRBD1. The CDR3 has 17 residues. V trimming: 3 bases; J trimming: 3 bases; junction bases outside the gene matches: 12. The germline V gene has CDR1 SGHAT and CDR2 FQNNGV. DNA of the CDR3: TGTGCCAGCAGCTTCTTGATCTCAGGGGGACGGACAGATACGCAGTATTTT. Amino acids: CASSFLISGGRTDTQYF.

The chain couples TRBV24-1 to TRBJ2-1; TRBD2 aligns across 12 bases. Germline lookup yields CDR1 KGHDR and CDR2 SFDVKD. With V trimmed by 7 bases and J by 9 bases, 15 bases remained unmatched. The CDR3 contains 17 residues. CDR3 nucleotide sequence: TGTGCCACCAGCGCTAGGGGGTCTAGCGGGGGGGCCAGTGAGCAGTTCTTC. Its protein is CATSARGSSGGASEQFF.

The chain combines TRBV3-1 (or the pseudogene TRBV3-2) with TRBJ1-1, with 10 positions matching TRBD1. Germline lookup yields CDR1 LGHDT and CDR2 YNNKEL (reference sequence). The ends lost 2 bases at V and 3 bases at J; junction bases unmatched: 3. This CDR3 region has 15 residues. CDR3 sequence reads: CASSQRTGGDTEAFF. CDR3 coding DNA: TGTGCCAGCAGCCAAAGGACAGGGGGGGACACTGAAGCTTTCTTT.

The rearrangement links TRBV7-6 to TRBJ2-4; TRBD1 might be the D (6 bases). With 5 bases removed from V and 4 bases from J, the gap between germline ends came to 24 bases. Germline V gene lookup returns CDR1 SGHVS and CDR2 FNYEAQ. CDR3 size: 18 residues. Here the CDR3 DNA reads TGTGCCAGCAGCCAACTCGGGACAACTGGAATGGGGAAAAACATTCAGTACTTC. Translated: CASSQLGTTGMGKNIQYF.

This rearrangement joins TRBV19 to TRBJ1-4; D is perhaps TRBD1 (5 bases). V lost 5 bases and J 2 bases, leaving 12 bases between the germline ends. Germline V gene sequence: CDR1 LNHDA, CDR2 SQIVND (reference sequence). This CDR3 region has 15 residues. CDR3 in DNA: TGTGCCAGTAGTCAATCAGGGCCTACTAATGAAAAACTGTTTTTT. This codes for CASSQSGPTNEKLFF.

A note on this clone: A junction boundary mismatches the germline segment, possibly from a read error. The chain carries TRBV7-7 and TRBJ2-3, with 10 bases aligning to TRBD1. In germline, CDR1 is SSHAT, CDR2 FNYEAQ (reference sequence). This CDR3 contains 15 residues. This chain's CDR3 is CASSTGTGDTDTQYF. CDR3 DNA: TGTGCTAGCAGCACCGGGACAGGGGACACAGATACGCAGTATTTT.

The chain uses TRBV6-6 and TRBJ1-2, with TRBD1 matching over 7 bases. CDR3 size: 12 residues. V lost 5 bases, J lost 5 bases, and 2 bases stayed unmatched. CDR1 and CDR2 (germline): MNHNY, SVGAGI (reference sequence). Written as DNA, the CDR3 is TGTGCCAGCAGTGGGACAGTTTATGGCTACACCTTC. Encoded protein: CASSGTVYGYTF.

A note on this clone: Since a much larger clone is just one base distant, this may be a read error. CDR3 sequence: CASRRGGTDTQYF. The CDR3 region has the DNA TGTGCCAGCAGGCGGGGGGGCACAGATACGCAGTATTTT. The V gene is TRBV12-3 or TRBV12-4, the J gene TRBJ2-3, with TRBD2 matching 8 bases. The CDR3 length is 13 residues. With 6 bases clipped from V and 1 base from J, the junction kept 0 bases outside the gene matches.

The chain links TRBV5-6 to TRBJ2-5; no clear D gene. Germline V gene lookup returns CDR1 SGHDT and CDR2 YYEEEE. V shed 3 bases and J shed 4 bases, with 10 bases lying between them. CDR3 size: 13 residues. DNA for the CDR3: TGTGCCAGCAGCTCCTTTACGGTAGAGACCCAGTACTTC. Translation gives CASSSFTVETQYF.

The chain recombines TRBV28 with TRBJ2-1; 13 bases match TRBD2. V lost 4 bases and J lost 4; bases outside the gene matches: 13. Germline values: CDR1 MDHEN, CDR2 SYDVKM. The CDR3 extends over 19 amino acids. CDR3 nucleotides: TGTGCCAGCAGTTCCCAAGTGCGACTAGCGGGGGGCCTATACAATGAGCAGTTCTTC. This sequence encodes CASSSQVRLAGGLYNEQFF.

V is TRBV7-8 and J is TRBJ2-1; no definite D call. Trimming left V 4 bases short and J 0 bases short, with 10 bases between. Germline CDR1 is SGHVS and CDR2 is FQNEAQ. The CDR3 totals 15 residues. The CDR3 loop reads CASSYAVSSYNEQFF. The CDR3 DNA reads TGTGCCAGCAGCTACGCCGTGAGCTCCTACAATGAGCAGTTCTTC.

J is TRBJ2-2 and V is TRBV12-5; 7 bases map to TRBD2. Unmatched junction bases numbered 3, after V lost 1 base and J lost 1 base. Germline CDR1 reads LGHNT; CDR2 reads FRNRAP. The length of the CDR3 is 16 residues. The CDR3 sequence: CASGLGLAQNTGELFF. CDR3 nucleotides: TGTGCTAGTGGTTTGGGACTAGCCCAGAACACCGGGGAGCTGTTTTTT.

This chain connects TRBV19 to TRBJ2-5, with D perhaps TRBD1 (8 bases). CDR1 and CDR2 (germline): LNHDA, SQIVND (reference sequence). CDR3 length: 17 amino acids. Trimming stripped 5 bases from V and 2 bases from J, with 21 bases between. The CDR3 region is CASSAGIGQGGQETQYF. CDR3 nucleotide sequence: TGTGCCAGTAGTGCCGGGATCGGACAGGGAGGGCAAGAGACCCAGTACTTC.

V is TRBV5-1 and J is TRBJ2-5, with TRBD1 matching 7 bases. The V and J ends lost 5 bases and 3 bases, in that order; junction bases with no gene match: 16. CDR1 and CDR2 from the germline V gene are SGHRS and YFSETQ. This CDR3 is built from 17 residues. The CDR3 here is CASSMGQSPAFEETQYF. The DNA for the CDR3 is TGCGCCAGCAGTATGGGACAGTCTCCTGCTTTCGAAGAGACCCAGTACTTC.

The CDR3 region has the DNA TGTGCCACCCAACGTCGAACCCAGGGAGGCTACACCTTC. Translating gives CATQRRTQGGYTF. The chain combines TRBV19 with TRBJ1-2; weak D call: TRBD1 (5 bases). Trimming removed 10 bases at V and 8 bases at J, with 20 bases between. Germline assignment: CDR1 LNHDA and CDR2 SQIVND (reference sequence). The CDR3 spans 13 residues.

CDR3 protein: CATGTADTQYF. Here the CDR3 DNA reads TGTGCCACCGGGACTGCTGATACGCAGTATTTT. This chain uses TRBV9 with TRBJ2-3; TRBD2 might be the D (6 bases). V gave up 9 bases and J gave up 6 bases, with 11 bases separating them. This CDR3 is 11 amino acids long. Germline V gene sequence: CDR1 SGDLS, CDR2 YYNGEE.

The chain combines TRBV9 with TRBJ1-3; D is uncertain. This CDR3 region has 17 residues. V was shortened by 0 bases and J by 1 base, with 14 bases between the two germline ends. Germline loops: CDR1 SGDLS, CDR2 YYNGEE. CDR3 in DNA: TGTGCCAGCAGCGTAGAAGTGTCGTCGCAGTCTGGAAACACCATATATTTT. Translation: CASSVEVSSQSGNTIYF.

The chain carries TRBV7-2 and TRBJ2-3; 7 bases are shared with TRBD2. Losses at the gene ends were 5 bases for V and 2 bases for J; bases not matched to a gene: 7. The CDR3 totals 15 residues. Germline CDR1 and CDR2: SGHTA and FQGNSA. CDR3 loop: CASSPTTSSTDTQYF. CDR3 sequence (DNA): TGTGCCAGCAGCCCAACGACTAGCTCCACAGATACGCAGTATTTT.

This rearrangement joins TRBV7-9 to TRBJ2-2; 7 bases fit TRBD1. V dropped 5 bases and J dropped 1; count of bases not matched to a gene: 7. The CDR3 extends over 16 amino acids. Germline V gene lookup returns CDR1 SEHNR and CDR2 FQNEAQ (reference sequence). CDR3 residues: CASSQKGQKNTGELFF. The CDR3 nucleotides read TGTGCCAGCAGCCAGAAGGGACAGAAGAACACCGGGGAGCTGTTTTTT.

Only one count was recorded for this clone. The chain employs TRBV12-3 or TRBV12-4 and TRBJ2-3; 8 bases are a match to TRBD2. The CDR3 is 13 amino acids. The J segment lost 12 bases and the V segment lost 4 bases, leaving 9 bases of the junction unmatched. CDR3: CASSSSSGGLQYF. The CDR3 DNA reads as TGTGCCAGCAGTTCCTCCAGCGGGGGTCTCCAGTATTTT.

Notes on this clone: The same CDR3 is also encoded by other DNA sequences in this sample. This sequence joins TRBV6-5 and TRBJ1-1; 10 bases agree with TRBD1. CDR1 MNHEY and CDR2 SVGAGI come from the germline V gene. This CDR3 is 14 amino acids long. V trimming: 6 bases; J trimming: 1 base; junction bases outside the gene matches: 2. The CDR3 region has the DNA TGTGCCAGCAGGGGACAGGGGCGGAACACTGAAGCTTTCTTT. As protein: CASRGQGRNTEAFF.

The chain employs TRBV5-4 and TRBJ1-1; D is undetermined. Germline lookup yields CDR1 SGHNT and CDR2 YYREEE (reference sequence). V dropped 0 bases and J dropped 1 base, with 13 bases sitting between them. The CDR3 loop spans 16 amino acids. The chain's CDR3 is CASSLGLFGQNTEAFF. The CDR3 nucleotides are TGTGCCAGCAGCTTGGGTCTTTTTGGGCAGAACACTGAAGCTTTCTTT.

As for this clone: Within the sample, other DNA sequences also encode this same CDR3. The V and J genes are TRBV18 and TRBJ2-5; D is unresolved. The CDR3 covers 13 residues. CDR1 is KGHSH and CDR2 is LQKENI in the germline V gene. Deletions cut 6 bases from V and 2 bases from J, with 10 bases between. The CDR3 is CASSLQVQETQYF. DNA for the CDR3: TGTGCCAGCTCGCTGCAGGTTCAAGAGACCCAGTACTTC.

This chain joins TRBV5-6 and TRBJ2-1; 7 nucleotides match TRBD1. V lost 2 bases and J lost 0; bases outside the gene matches: 5. Germline lookup yields CDR1 SGHDT and CDR2 YYEEEE. There are 16 residues in the CDR3. CDR3 in DNA: TGTGCCAGCAGCTTCTTGGGACAGAGCTCCTACAATGAGCAGTTCTTC. Amino acid sequence: CASSFLGQSSYNEQFF.